The clone carrying this T cell receptor (beta chain) has a handful of counts. CDR1 GTSNPN and CDR2 SVGIG come from the germline V gene (reference sequence). This CDR3 spans 13 amino acids. With 2 bases removed from V and 4 bases from J, the gap between germline ends came to 12 bases. The method was immunoSEQ multiplex PCR; TCRdb's version includes in-frame clones alone and lacks a portion of them. This sample has 200,000 to 250,000 clones; around nine tenths occur once, and the top ten carry roughly 12%. The data stem from a study of blood T cell repertoires in COVID-19. Looking at the study overall: From the United States, Italy and Spain came samples of acute and convalescent COVID-19.

This rearrangement joins TRBV30 to TRBJ2-7, with D maybe TRBD1 (5 bases). The clonotype was recovered from a woman aged 18-35 years who had recovered from COVID-19. Sequencing input: peripheral blood. The CDR3, as DNA: TGTGCCTGGAGTACAGGATCCAATTACGAGCAGTACTTC. Translated, it gives CAWSTGSNYEQYF.